This T cell receptor (beta chain) is drawn from a study of T cell changes during pregnancy in multiple sclerosis. Here immunoSEQ multiplex PCR was the method, and the copy in TCRdb shows in-frame clones only, minus some. The table includes tens of thousands of clones, around 90% detected once. The receptor's source is a female donor with multiple sclerosis, enrolled in a pregnancy study. The specimen was CD4+ T cells from peripheral blood mononuclear cells, collected before pregnancy.

The CDR3 reads CASSFRRVSSYEQYF. The CDR3 coding sequence is TGTGCCAGCAGCTTCCGTCGGGTTAGCTCCTACGAGCAGTACTTC. V and J are TRBV7-2 and TRBJ2-7; no definite D call. This CDR3 spans 15 amino acids. V was pared by 3 bases and J by 0 bases, with 12 bases between. Germline V gene sequence: CDR1 SGHTA, CDR2 FQGNSA.